The clone carrying this T cell receptor (beta chain) has a count of ten or more. Assembly of TCR beta libraries relied on iRepertoire HTBI primers together with Arm-PCR of CDR3 regions. TCRdb processed the multiplex PCR reads anew with MiXCR; each CDR3 protein has one entry. Of roughly 530,000 distinct CDR3 sequences in the sample, around 15% were seen once. In germline, CDR1 is SGHAT, CDR2 FQDESV (reference sequence). The CDR3 consists of 15 residues. The V gene lost 0 bases and the J gene lost 3 bases, with 11 bases spanning the gap. This sample was taken from a study of regulatory T cells in long-lasting Graves disease. Time point given: newly diagnosed GD, antithyroid drugs for less than 3 months. TCR sequences were obtained from RNA taken from PBMCs. These data are also associated with another study on T cells in Graves' hyperthyroidism and ophthalmopathy.

This chain connects TRBV11-1 to TRBJ2-5; D ambiguous. The sequence came from a woman aged 35-60 years with Graves disease. The sample in question was peripheral blood mononuclear cells (PBMCs), obtained at new diagnosis, from a patient treated with antithyroid drugs. The CDR3 coding sequence is TGTGCCAGCAGCTTAGCCCCCGGGCGCAAAGAGACCCAGTACTTC. Its protein product is CASSLAPGRKETQYF.